This T cell receptor (beta chain) was retrieved from a study of memory CD8 T cells in hepatitis C reinfection. Overall study: Between 3 and 8 weeks after reinfection detection, peak samples were drawn.

Time point meaning: peak reinfection, 3 to 8 weeks after reinfection detection. Sorted cells were sequenced directly ex vivo without any in vitro expansion. Donors came from people who inject drugs enrolled in HEPCO, Canada. A couple of donors provided sorted CD3+ CD8+ CD45RO- naive CD8 T cells at all three reinfection time points. Method: immunoSEQ multiplex PCR; TCRdb's copy keeps in-frame clones and lacks some. The sample consists of roughly 43,000 clones, approximately 90% of them appearing once. The germline V gene has CDR1 MNHNS and CDR2 SASEGT. The CDR3 contains 14 residues. V trimming: 7 bases; J trimming: 4 bases; junction bases outside the gene matches: 8.

The chain is built from TRBV6-1 and TRBJ1-1, with 8 bases that match TRBD1. The sample taken for sequencing was naive CD8+ T cells sorted from blood. This clonotype originated in a man aged 18 to 29 with hepatitis C virus infection. The chain's CDR3 is CASTHTTGGTEAFF. The CDR3 DNA follows: TGTGCCAGCACTCACACCACAGGGGGCACTGAAGCTTTCTTT.